What follows describes a single T cell receptor (beta chain). The antigen is not known. These data come from a study of cytomegalovirus exposure and HLA in healthy donors. Whole-study results and caveats: Clusters of TCRs from the first cohort tended to co-occur in the approximately 130 validation repertoires (as a later analysis found). The listing of 150 to 200 TCR beta chains classed them as cytomegalovirus-associated. Among TCR sequences, most were rare, though some public TCRs appeared in many donors. According to reports, the classifier identified cytomegalovirus status with high specificity and sensitivity.

TCRdb keeps only in-frame clones here, not all; method: immunoSEQ multiplex PCR. This table has approximately 60,000 clones, 75% to 95% appearing once. The TCR originated in a man in his late teens or twenties in good health and CMV-seronegative. The sample was PBMCs.

The CDR3 bases are TGCAGCCTTACGGTGGGGCGAGCGGGCCAAGAGACCCAGTACTTC. It translates to CSLTVGRAGQETQYF. The V and J genes are TRBV29-1 and TRBJ2-5, with D possibly TRBD2 on 6 matching bases. Looked up from germline, CDR1 is SQVTM and CDR2 is ANQGSEA. V lost 8 bases and J 1 base, leaving 20 bases between the germline ends. The CDR3 spans 15 residues.